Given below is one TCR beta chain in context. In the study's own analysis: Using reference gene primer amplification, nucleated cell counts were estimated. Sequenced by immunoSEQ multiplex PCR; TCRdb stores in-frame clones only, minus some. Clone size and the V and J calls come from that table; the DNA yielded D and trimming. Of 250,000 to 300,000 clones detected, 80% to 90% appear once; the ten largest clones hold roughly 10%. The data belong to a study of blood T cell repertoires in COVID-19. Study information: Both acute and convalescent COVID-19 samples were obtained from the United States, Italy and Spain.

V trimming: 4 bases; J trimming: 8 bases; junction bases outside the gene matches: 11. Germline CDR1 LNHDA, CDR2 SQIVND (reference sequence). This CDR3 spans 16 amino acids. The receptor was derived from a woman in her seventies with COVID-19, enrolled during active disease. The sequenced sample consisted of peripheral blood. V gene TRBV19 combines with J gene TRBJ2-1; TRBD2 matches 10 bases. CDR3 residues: CASSTFGSGRVHEQFF. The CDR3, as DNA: TGTGCCAGTAGTACCTTCGGGAGCGGGAGGGTCCATGAGCAGTTCTTC.